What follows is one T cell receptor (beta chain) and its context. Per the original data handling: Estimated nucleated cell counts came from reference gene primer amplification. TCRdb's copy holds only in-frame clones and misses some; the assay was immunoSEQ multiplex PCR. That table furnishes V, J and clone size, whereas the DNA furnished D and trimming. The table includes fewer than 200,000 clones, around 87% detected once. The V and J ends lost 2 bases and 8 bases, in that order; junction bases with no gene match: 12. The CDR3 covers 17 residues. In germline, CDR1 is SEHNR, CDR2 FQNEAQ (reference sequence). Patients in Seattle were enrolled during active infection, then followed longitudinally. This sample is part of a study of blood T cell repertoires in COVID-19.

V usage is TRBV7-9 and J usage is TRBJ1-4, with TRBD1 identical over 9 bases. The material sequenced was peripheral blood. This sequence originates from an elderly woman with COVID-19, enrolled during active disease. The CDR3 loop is CASSLLPGQGRKEKLFF. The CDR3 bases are TGTGCCAGCAGCTTACTCCCGGGACAGGGTCGAAAAGAAAAACTGTTTTTT.